Listed below are T cell receptor beta chains from one sample, sequenced in a study of shared clonotypes between healthy human individuals. Here immunoSEQ multiplex PCR was the method, and the copy in TCRdb shows in-frame clones only, minus some. The profile shows roughly 1 million clones, under 80% of them singletons. Sequences were obtained from memory CD4+ T cells sorted from blood. The receptors come from a man between 18 and 35 years old in good health. The CDR3 runs from the conserved cysteine through the conserved F or W. Each record gives: CDR3 length, D gene, J gene, V gene, CDR3 protein, CDR3 DNA. A D gene is named only where the DNA matches it firmly.

cdr3_length: 16
d_call: TRBD2
j_call: TRBJ2-5
v_call: TRBV5-6
cdr3_aa: CASSPKRGGTQETQYF
cdr3_nt: TGTGCCAGCAGCCCAAAGAGGGGAGGGACCCAAGAGACCCAGTACTTC

cdr3_length: 15
d_call: .
j_call: TRBJ2-5
v_call: TRBV2
cdr3_aa: CASSLEGRQQETQYF
cdr3_nt: TGTGCCAGCAGCCTGGAGGGGAGACAACAAGAGACCCAGTACTTC

cdr3_length: 14
d_call: .
j_call: TRBJ2-5
v_call: TRBV7-9
cdr3_aa: CASSTGSYLETQYF
cdr3_nt: TGTGCCAGCAGCACAGGAAGTTACCTGGAGACCCAGTACTTC

cdr3_length: 14
d_call: TRBD1
j_call: TRBJ2-5
v_call: TRBV2
cdr3_aa: CASSPDRAGETQYF
cdr3_nt: TGTGCCAGCAGCCCCGACAGGGCCGGGGAGACCCAGTACTTC

cdr3_length: 15
d_call: .
j_call: TRBJ2-1
v_call: TRBV27
cdr3_aa: CASSGSGQGVNEQFF
cdr3_nt: TGTGCCAGCAGTGGTAGTGGGCAGGGTGTGAATGAGCAGTTCTTC

cdr3_length: 12
d_call: .
j_call: TRBJ1-2
v_call: TRBV28
cdr3_aa: CASSIRTDGYTF
cdr3_nt: TGTGCCAGCAGTATCCGGACGGATGGCTACACCTTC

cdr3_length: 17
d_call: .
j_call: TRBJ2-1
v_call: TRBV23-1
cdr3_aa: CASSQFQYRGPYNEQFF
cdr3_nt: TGCGCCAGCAGTCAATTTCAGTACAGAGGGCCCTACAATGAGCAGTTCTTC

cdr3_length: 14
d_call: .
j_call: TRBJ1-3
v_call: TRBV9
cdr3_aa: CASSVGSPGNTIYF
cdr3_nt: TGTGCCAGCAGCGTAGGATCACCCGGAAACACCATATATTTT

cdr3_length: 13
d_call: .
j_call: TRBJ1-6
v_call: TRBV11-2
cdr3_aa: CASSLDRFSPLHF
cdr3_nt: TGTGCCAGCAGCTTAGATAGGTTTTCACCCCTCCACTTT

cdr3_length: 14
d_call: TRBD1
j_call: TRBJ2-3
v_call: TRBV28
cdr3_aa: CASSRQGVADTQYF
cdr3_nt: TGTGCCAGCAGTCGCCAGGGGGTTGCAGATACGCAGTATTTT

cdr3_length: 15
d_call: .
j_call: TRBJ2-7
v_call: TRBV5-8
cdr3_aa: CASSLGPDISYEQYF
cdr3_nt: TGTGCCAGCAGCTTAGGCCCGGACATCTCCTACGAGCAGTACTTC

cdr3_length: 16
d_call: TRBD1
j_call: TRBJ2-2
v_call: TRBV5-4
cdr3_aa: CASSSNRGSATGELFF
cdr3_nt: TGTGCCAGCAGCTCTAACAGGGGTTCAGCCACCGGGGAGCTGTTTTTT

cdr3_length: 13
d_call: .
j_call: TRBJ2-1
v_call: TRBV7-2
cdr3_aa: CASSLVRGNEQFF
cdr3_nt: TGTGCCAGCAGCCTCGTTCGGGGCAATGAGCAGTTCTTC